These T cell receptor beta chains were read from a single sample in a study of T cells in narcolepsy. Generated by immunoSEQ multiplex PCR, the TCRdb table keeps only in-frame clones and is missing some. Of around 18,000 clones in the sample, 65% to 90% were seen once. The sequenced sample was memory (CD45RA-) CD4+ T cells from blood. Receptors were obtained from a human donor in good health. Each CDR3 is given with its conserved first and last residue. A D gene is named only where the DNA matches it firmly. Clone size is given for some rows only: seen once, a few or many times, or a class if the clone is expanded.

TRBV28	-	TRBJ2-3	-	CASSSIGTLSKSTDTQYF	TGTGCCAGCAGTTCTATAGGGACCTTGTCTAAAAGCACAGATACGCAGTATTTT
TRBV7-9	-	TRBJ1-1	-	CASSLEGGTEAFF	TGTGCCAGCAGCTTAGAAGGGGGCACTGAAGCTTTCTTT
TRBV18	-	TRBJ1-1	-	CASSPPLGGTEAFF	TGTGCCAGCTCACCACCTCTGGGAGGCACTGAAGCTTTCTTT
TRBV2	few	TRBJ1-6	TRBD1	CASSDRTGANSPLHF	TGTGCCAGCAGTGATCGGACAGGCGCTAATTCACCCCTCCACTTT
TRBV14	-	TRBJ2-3	TRBD2	CASSQDRGLAGGTDTQYF	TGTGCCAGCAGCCAAGACCGAGGACTAGCGGGAGGTACAGATACGCAGTATTTT
TRBV19	-	TRBJ2-2	TRBD2	CASSSGGRVTGELFF	TGTGCCAGTAGTAGCGGGGGTCGGGTTACCGGGGAGCTGTTTTTT
TRBV6-5	-	TRBJ2-7	TRBD1	CASSSTGQGVYEQYF	TGTGCCAGCAGCTCTACGGGACAGGGGGTATACGAGCAGTACTTC
TRBV5-1	-	TRBJ2-1	TRBD1	CASSLATGTGHSYNEQFF	TGCGCCAGCAGCTTGGCCACCGGGACAGGGCATTCCTACAATGAGCAGTTCTTC
TRBV5-4	-	TRBJ2-7	TRBD1	CASSFRDRGSYEQYF	TGTGCCAGCAGCTTCCGGGACAGGGGTTCCTACGAGCAGTACTTC
TRBV10-3	-	TRBJ2-7	-	CAISGRDAAYEQYF	TGTGCCATCAGCGGCCGGGACGCCGCCTACGAGCAGTACTTC
TRBV9	-	TRBJ2-1	-	CASSPRAHGTHNEQFF	TGTGCCAGCAGCCCGCGAGCACATGGGACCCACAATGAGCAGTTCTTC
TRBV19	-	TRBJ2-1	TRBD2	CASSIRAVGLAGDLNEQFF	TGTGCCAGTAGTATAAGGGCCGTAGGGCTAGCGGGAGATCTAAATGAGCAGTTCTTC
TRBV18	-	TRBJ1-2	TRBD1	CASSPSGTGTYGYTF	TGTGCCAGCTCACCGTCCGGGACAGGGACTTATGGCTACACCTTC
TRBV11-3	-	TRBJ1-1	TRBD1	CASRRQGATEAFF	TGTGCCAGCAGAAGACAGGGGGCCACTGAAGCTTTCTTT
TRBV6-5	-	TRBJ2-5	-	CASSYLETQYF	TGTGCCAGCAGTTACTTAGAGACCCAGTACTTC
TRBV7-9	-	TRBJ2-2	TRBD2	CASSFGGGGTGELFF	TGTGCCAGCAGCTTTGGAGGCGGGGGCACCGGGGAGCTGTTTTTT
TRBV19	-	TRBJ2-1	-	CASSMFRGNWYEQFF	TGTGCCAGTAGTATGTTCCGGGGGAATTGGTATGAGCAGTTCTTC
TRBV6-6	-	TRBJ2-7	-	CASSPARDYYEQYF	TGTGCCAGCAGCCCCGCCAGGGATTATTACGAGCAGTACTTC
TRBV6-1	-	TRBJ1-1	-	CASSERGIRAFF	TGTGCCAGCAGTGAAAGAGGTATCCGGGCTTTCTTT
TRBV7-2	-	TRBJ2-7	TRBD1	CASSLGGTGFAEQYF	TGTGCCAGCAGCTTGGGTGGGACAGGTTTCGCAGAGCAGTACTTC
TRBV11-2	-	TRBJ1-1	-	CASSLAKKTEAFF	TGTGCCAGCAGCTTAGCCAAGAAAACTGAAGCTTTCTTT
TRBV7-9	-	TRBJ1-1	-	CASSLEGTAEIMNTEAFF	TGTGCCAGCAGCTTAGAAGGGACGGCTGAAATAATGAACACTGAAGCTTTCTTT
TRBV5-6	-	TRBJ2-7	-	CASSLQGIYEQYF	TGTGCCAGCAGCTTGCAGGGAATTTACGAGCAGTACTTC
TRBV5-1	-	TRBJ1-1	TRBD1	CASSPWTGVLNTEAFF	TGCGCCAGCAGCCCGTGGACAGGAGTTTTGAACACTGAAGCTTTCTTT
TRBV6-1	-	TRBJ1-1	-	CASIDNGPAFF	TGTGCCAGCATAGATAATGGGCCGGCTTTCTTT